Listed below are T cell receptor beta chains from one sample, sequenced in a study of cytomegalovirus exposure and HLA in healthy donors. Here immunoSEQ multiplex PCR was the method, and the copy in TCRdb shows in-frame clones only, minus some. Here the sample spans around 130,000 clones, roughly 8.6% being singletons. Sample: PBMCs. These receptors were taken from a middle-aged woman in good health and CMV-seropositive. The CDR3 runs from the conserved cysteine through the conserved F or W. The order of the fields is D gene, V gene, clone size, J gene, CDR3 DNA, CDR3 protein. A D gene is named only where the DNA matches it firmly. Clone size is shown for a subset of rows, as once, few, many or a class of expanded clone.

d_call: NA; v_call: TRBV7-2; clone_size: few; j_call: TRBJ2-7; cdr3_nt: TGTGCCAGCAGCCTGGCGCGGGAGCAGTACTTC; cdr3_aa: CASSLAREQYF
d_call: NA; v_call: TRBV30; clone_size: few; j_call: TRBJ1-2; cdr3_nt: TGTGCCTGGGGAGAGGGCTACACCTTC; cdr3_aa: CAWGEGYTF
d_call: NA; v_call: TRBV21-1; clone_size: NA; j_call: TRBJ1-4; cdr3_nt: TGTGCCAGCAGCAAAGCCGGGGGGGACGATGAAAAACTGTTTTTT; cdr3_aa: CASSKAGGDDEKLFF
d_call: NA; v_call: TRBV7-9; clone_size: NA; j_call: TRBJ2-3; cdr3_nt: TGTGCCAGCAGCTTAGGGACAGCAGATACGCAGTATTTT; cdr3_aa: CASSLGTADTQYF
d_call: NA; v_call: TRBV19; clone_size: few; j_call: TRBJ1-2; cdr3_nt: TGTGCCAGTAGTATCGATCGGGATAACTATGGCTACACCTTC; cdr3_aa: CASSIDRDNYGYTF
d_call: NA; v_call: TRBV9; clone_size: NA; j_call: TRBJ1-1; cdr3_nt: TGTGCCAGCGGGAGACGGACGAACACTGAAGCTTTCTTT; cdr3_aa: CASGRRTNTEAFF
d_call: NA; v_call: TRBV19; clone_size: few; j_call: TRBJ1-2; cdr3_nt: TGTGCCAGTAGTATCAGGGAGGGATATGTTGGCTACACCTTC; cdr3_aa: CASSIREGYVGYTF
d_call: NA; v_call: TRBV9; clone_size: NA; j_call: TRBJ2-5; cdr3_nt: TGTGCCAGCAGCTTCCTCCCGGGGGAAGAGACCCAGTACTTC; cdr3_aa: CASSFLPGEETQYF
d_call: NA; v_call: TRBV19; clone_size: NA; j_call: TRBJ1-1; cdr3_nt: TGTGCCAGTAGTATAGTAACAGGGAGCGCTTTCTTT; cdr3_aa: CASSIVTGSAFF
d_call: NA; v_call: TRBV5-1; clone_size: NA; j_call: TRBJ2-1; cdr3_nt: TGCGCCAGCAGCGAGGGGGGGAATGAGCAGTTCTTC; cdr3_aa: CASSEGGNEQFF
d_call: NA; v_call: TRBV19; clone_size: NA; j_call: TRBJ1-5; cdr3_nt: TGTGCCAGTAGTATGAGAAATCAGCCCCAGCATTTT; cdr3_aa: CASSMRNQPQHF
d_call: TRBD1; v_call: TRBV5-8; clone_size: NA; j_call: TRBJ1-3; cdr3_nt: TGTGCCAGCAGCTTGGAGCTCGGGACAGCCTCTGGAAACACCATATATTTT; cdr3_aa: CASSLELGTASGNTIYF
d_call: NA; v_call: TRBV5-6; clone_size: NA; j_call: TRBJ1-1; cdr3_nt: TGTGCCAGCAGCGGGGCAGGGAGGACTGAAGCTTTCTTT; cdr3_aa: CASSGAGRTEAFF
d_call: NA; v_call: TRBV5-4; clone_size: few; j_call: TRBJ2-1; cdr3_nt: TGTGCCAGCAGCTATACTAGTGCCAACAATGAGCAGTTCTTC; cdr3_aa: CASSYTSANNEQFF